This T cell receptor beta chain was captured in a study of OX40 agonist ivuxolimab in advanced cancers. Study context: Among those treated, three patients had partial responses, one with hepatocellular carcinoma and two with cutaneous melanoma.

Data came from immunoSEQ multiplex PCR; TCRdb stores just in-frame clones and leaves some out. This sample has under 80,000 clones; approximately 80% occur once, and the top ten carry 0.85% to 1.3%. Study results and caveats: The study observed clonal expansion of CD4+ and CD8+ blood T cells by week 6 at 0.1 to 3.0 mg/kg.

Turning to this clone: Its antigen is not identified.

The TCR comes from an adult with an advanced solid tumor such as melanoma, head and neck, liver or kidney cancer. Sequencing was performed on CD4+ or CD8+ T cells sorted from blood, taken in a trial of the OX40 agonist ivuxolimab.

CDR3 coding DNA: TGTGCCAGCAGTGAAGGGAAGGCCTATGGCTACACCTTC. This sequence encodes CASSEGKAYGYTF. This sequence joins TRBV25-1 and TRBJ1-2; D gene uncertain. Germline values: CDR1 MGHDK, CDR2 SYGVNS. The CDR3 loop spans 13 amino acids. Between the trimmed V and J ends, which lost 2 bases and 4 bases, there was a span of 8 bases.